The entry that follows covers one TCR beta chain sequence. There is no known antigen for this receptor. Nothing much larger sits one base from this clone, and base qualities are not available. This record comes from a study of blood T cell repertoires in COVID-19 (dated by TCRdb to about 2020). Study-wide context: The collaborator samples originated in the United States, Italy and Spain and spanned the acute and convalescent phases of COVID-19. The prospective study material was composed of cDNA or gDNA derived from T cells, B-cell-depleted T cells, or PBMCs. The dataset comprised deeply sampled blood TCRbeta repertoires from subjects exposed to, actively infected with, or recovered from COVID-19. A freely available public database, intended as a resource for researchers studying the immune response to SARS-CoV-2, is where the repertoires were released. The samples were drawn from two sources: the first 160 participants of the ongoing ImmuneRACE study, and over 950 subjects contributed by 6 global collaborators. Nearly every sample came with metadata listing a de-identified subject ID, COVID-19 status, age in years and sex. HLA class I and class II types, where available, came from metadata supplied by the sample provider rather than from assay-based typing.

On the study overall, not on this receptor specifically: The amount of clinical and demographic metadata varied by source and participant and was provided uncurated.

The immunoSEQ Assay, a bias-controlled multiplex PCR, was used to amplify TCRbeta CDR3 regions from genomic DNA. As for how the authors treated the data: Within the assay, amplification of reference gene primers was used to estimate how many nucleated cells each sample contained. To quantify the absolute abundance of each unique TCRbeta CDR3 rearrangement, sequence reads were collapsed and filtered. Productive Simpson clonality was computed per sample as the square root of Simpson's diversity index over productive rearrangements. The table comes from immuneACCESS by way of TCRdb, which keeps in-frame sequences with V and J called. Part of the clones is missing from these tables; in studies checked, under half for an unresolved V gene and the rest for unknown reasons. D and trimming come from the DNA, and the V and J calls and clone size come from that table. Counted in this sample were approximately 71,000 clones; 70% to 90% of them appeared once. Over 4% of the sample lies in the top ten.

Reading from cysteine to phenylalanine, the CDR3 counts 13 amino acids. The retained sequence is limited to the CDR3, 39 bases, with the frame set at the first base. The germline V gene specifies SQVTM as CDR1 and ANQGSEA as CDR2. V gives up 4 bases and J gives up 2 bases, and the segment between their germline ends measures 11 bases. Collaborating institutions collected whole blood in K2EDTA tubes following their own protocols. Collaborator samples were shipped for TCRbeta analysis as frozen whole blood, isolated PBMCs, or DNA extracted from either sample type. This clonotype was sampled from a man aged 50 or older with acute or convalescent COVID-19. The rearrangement combines TRBV29-1 with TRBJ1-2; no D gene call is confident. The sequencing input was peripheral blood. This receptor carries the CDR3 CSVGRGGNYGYTF. The sequenced DNA: TGCAGCGTTGGCCGGGGTGGAAACTATGGCTACACCTTC.